One and the same sample provided the 27 T cell receptor beta chains below, sequenced in a study of response to subunit inactivated influenza vaccine. TCRdb reanalysed the RT-PCR reads using MiXCR and keeps one entry per CDR3 protein. This sample has hundreds of thousands of distinct CDR3 sequences, with about 18% found just once. This specimen consisted of PBMCs from blood, obtained less than 6 days after vaccination. These receptors all come from a man in his forties or fifties who received an inactivated influenza vaccine.

The rearrangement uses TRBV6-1 and TRBJ2-1, with TRBD2 matching over 8 bases. V shed 4 bases and J 5 bases; nucleotides not matched to a gene: 13. This CDR3 comprises 17 residues. Germline V gene data show CDR1 as MNHNS and CDR2 as SASEGT. CDR3 DNA: TGTGCCAGCAGTGCCCGGGGAAGCGGGAGCCCCAACAATGAGCAGTTCTTC. Amino acids: CASSARGSGSPNNEQFF.

The gene calls are TRBV6-6 and TRBJ1-2; unclear D gene. Trimming removed 1 base from V and 4 bases from J, with 1 base in between. The CDR3 covers 11 residues. Germline loops: CDR1 MNHNY, CDR2 SVGAGI (reference sequence). CDR3 DNA: TGTGCCAGCAGTTACTTCTATGGCTACACCTTC. Amino acid sequence: CASSYFYGYTF.

The chain has TRBV29-1 and TRBJ2-1, with 12 positions matching TRBD2. The length of the CDR3 is 17 residues. CDR1 is SQVTM and CDR2 is ANQGSEA in the germline V gene. With 0 bases clipped from V and 3 bases from J, the junction kept 6 bases outside the gene matches. The CDR3 sequence is CSVEEKPTSGSYNEQFF. The CDR3 DNA reads as TGCAGCGTTGAAGAAAAACCGACTAGCGGGAGCTACAATGAGCAGTTCTTC.

This chain links TRBV20-1 with TRBJ1-6; D unclear. The germline V gene has CDR1 DFQATT and CDR2 SNEGSKA (reference sequence). V lost 6 bases and J lost 6, with 12 bases in between. This CDR3 contains 13 residues. The CDR3 sequence: CSAATTANSPLHF. CDR3 DNA: TGCAGTGCGGCGACGACGGCTAATTCACCCCTCCACTTT.

The chain combines TRBV15 with TRBJ2-1; D gene unclear. Trimming pared 0 bases from V and 9 bases from J, leaving 9 bases between. The CDR3 consists of 13 residues. Germline assignment: CDR1 LNHNV and CDR2 YYDKDF (reference sequence). The CDR3 protein is CATSRDSRREQFF. CDR3 DNA sequence: TGTGCCACCAGCAGAGATAGCCGGCGTGAGCAGTTCTTC.

V gene TRBV2 combines with J gene TRBJ1-5; D is possibly TRBD1 (5 bases). Per the germline V gene, CDR1 is SNHLY and CDR2 is FYNNEI. CDR3 length: 13 amino acids. V was shortened by 6 bases and J by 10 bases, with 16 bases between the two germline ends. The CDR3 sequence: CASSGMGQGPQHF. In DNA, the CDR3 is TGTGCCAGCAGCGGAATGGGTCAGGGTCCCCAGCATTTT.

This clonotype was seen a handful of times. The chain joins TRBV9 to TRBJ2-1; D call uncertain. The CDR3 length is 13 residues. V lost 4 bases and J 10 bases, leaving 15 bases between the germline ends. The germline CDR1 and CDR2 sequences are SGDLS and YYNGEE. The CDR3 DNA follows: TGTGCCAGCAGCCCCCTTAGTGTCGGCGAGCAGTTCTTC. This codes for CASSPLSVGEQFF.

The chain links TRBV7-8 to TRBJ2-5; D is unresolved. Looked up from germline, CDR1 is SGHVS and CDR2 is FQNEAQ. The CDR3 contains 11 residues. V was clipped by 3 bases and J by 6 bases, with 5 bases between them. The CDR3 region is CASSFTKTQYF. The CDR3 region has the DNA TGTGCCAGCAGCTTTACGAAGACCCAGTACTTC.

This clonotype was seen a few times. The chain uses TRBV6-6 and TRBJ2-7; D not certain. Trimming cost V 2 bases and J 6 bases, with 8 bases left between them. Germline V CDR1 and CDR2: MNHNY, SVGAGI (reference sequence). The CDR3 runs to 12 residues. CDR3 sequence reads: CASSYRFREQYF. CDR3 nucleotides: TGTGCCAGCAGTTACCGGTTTCGCGAGCAGTACTTC.

The chain links TRBV21-1 to TRBJ2-3; the table's D call of TRBD1 was not tested on the DNA. TRBV21-1 is flagged as a pseudogene. CDR3 size: 16 residues. CDR3 DNA sequence: TGTGCCAGCAGCAAAGGGAGCGGGGCGCTCACAGATACGCAGTATTTT. This codes for CASSKGSGALTDTQYF.

This clonotype was seen only a few times. The chain recombines TRBV12-3 or TRBV12-4 with TRBJ1-1, with D unclear. V dropped 6 bases and J dropped 2 bases, with 16 bases sitting between them. This CDR3 has 15 residues. The CDR3 DNA follows: TGTGCCAGCAGGAAAGGGCCCCTCTCTAACACTGAAGCTTTCTTT. This codes for CASRKGPLSNTEAFF.

This clonotype was observed a few times. J is TRBJ2-4 and V is TRBV7-2; no firm D call. CDR3 length: 11 amino acids. Germline CDR1 reads SGHTA; CDR2 reads FQGNSA. V was trimmed by 4 bases and J by 8 bases, leaving 6 bases between them. The CDR3 bases are TGTGCCAGCAGCTCGGTTGACATTCAGTACTTC. This encodes CASSSVDIQYF. Complete variable domain (other parts from reference TRBV7-2 and TRBJ2-4): GAGVSQSPSNKVTEKGKDVELRCDPISGHTALYWYRQSLGQGLEFLIYFQGNSAPDKSGLPSDRFSAERTGGSVSTLTIQRTQQEDSAVYLCASSSVDIQYFGAGTRLSVL.

This clonotype was counted a few times. V and J are TRBV12-3 or TRBV12-4 and TRBJ1-4; D call uncertain. The CDR3 is made up of 17 amino acids. V gave up 2 bases and J gave up 7 bases, with 20 bases separating them. Written as DNA, the CDR3 is TGTGCCAGCAGTTTATTCGTTGGGCCGTTCCGTTTTGAAAAACTGTTTTTT. This gives the protein CASSLFVGPFRFEKLFF.

This clonotype was counted only a few times. This rearrangement joins TRBV27 to TRBJ2-2, with D hard to call. CDR1 and CDR2 from the germline V gene are MNHEY and SMNVEV (reference sequence). Trimming stripped 6 bases from V and 2 bases from J, with 10 bases between. The CDR3 runs 14 residues. The CDR3 DNA reads as TGTGCCAGCAGACTATCTAGAAACACCGGGGAGCTGTTTTTT. It codes for CASRLSRNTGELFF.

This clonotype has more than one count but fewer than ten. CDR3 in DNA: TGTGCCAGCAGTAGTACGGTGACTGGGGCCAACGTCCTGACTTTC. This gives the protein CASSSTVTGANVLTF. The chain combines TRBV7-3 with TRBJ2-6; no definite D call. There are 15 residues in the CDR3. Germline CDR1 and CDR2: SGHTA and FQGTGA. Trimming removed 6 bases at V and 2 bases at J, with 11 bases between.

The V gene is TRBV6-1, the J gene TRBJ2-3, with 7 bases that match TRBD1. J lost 9 bases, V lost 3 bases, and 6 bases had no gene match. CDR3 length equals 13 residues. CDR1 and CDR2 from the germline V gene are MNHNS and SASEGT. CDR3 region: CASSETRDRTQYF. The CDR3 coding sequence is TGTGCCAGCAGTGAGACCCGGGACAGAACGCAGTATTTT.

This clonotype has just one count. V gene TRBV4-2 combines with J gene TRBJ2-1; 9 bases align to TRBD2. CDR3 length: 15 residues. The germline V gene has CDR1 LGHNA and CDR2 YNFKEQ. V lost 3 bases, J lost 7 bases, and 7 bases stayed unmatched. CDR3 sequence: CASSHGGRAGNEQFF. In DNA, the CDR3 is TGTGCCAGCAGCCACGGCGGGAGGGCCGGTAATGAGCAGTTCTTC.

CDR3 loop: CASRRDRSQETQYF. CDR3 coding DNA: TGTGCCAGCAGGAGGGACAGGAGCCAAGAGACCCAGTACTTC. The chain has TRBV12-3 or TRBV12-4 and TRBJ2-5, with 8 bases aligning to TRBD1. The CDR3 is 14 amino acids. Trimming took 6 bases from V and 1 from J; bases not matched to a gene: 4.

The chain combines TRBV6-2 or TRBV6-3 with TRBJ2-7; TRBD2 aligns across 8 bases. Germline CDR1 is MNHEY and CDR2 is SVGEGT. The length of the CDR3 is 15 residues. The junction had 9 bases not matched to a gene; V was cut back by 8 bases and J by 0 bases. CDR3 coding DNA: TGTGCCAGCGCGGGAGGCGCCGTATACTCCTACGAGCAGTACTTC. Translation: CASAGGAVYSYEQYF.

In this sample, this clonotype turned up a few times. The gene calls are TRBV20-1 and TRBJ2-7; D is possibly TRBD2 (5 bases). The CDR3 totals 13 residues. V shed 4 bases and J shed 2 bases, with 12 bases lying between them. The V gene's germline CDR1 is DFQATT and CDR2 SNEGSKA (reference sequence). The CDR3 loop is CSANGLLTYEQYF. The CDR3 coding sequence is TGCAGTGCTAATGGACTGTTAACCTACGAGCAGTACTTC.

This clonotype was seen a few times. CDR3 protein: CASSLPDPLLFF. DNA of the CDR3: TGTGCCAGCAGCCTCCCCGACCCATTGCTGTTTTTT. The V gene is TRBV7-2, the J gene TRBJ2-2; D gene unclear. Per germline, CDR1 SGHTA and CDR2 FQGNSA. Trimming removed 5 bases at V and 13 bases at J, with 14 bases between. The CDR3 is 12 residues long.

The chain carries TRBV15 and TRBJ1-1; D not certain. Germline values: CDR1 LNHNV, CDR2 YYDKDF (reference sequence). Trimming took 0 bases from V and 1 from J, leaving 6 bases between them. This CDR3 has 14 residues. CDR3 in DNA: TGTGCCACCAGCAGAGAAATAGGGAACACTGAAGCTTTCTTT. Protein product: CATSREIGNTEAFF.

This chain uses TRBV24-1 with TRBJ1-6; TRBD1 is a possible D gene (6 bases). The germline gives CDR1 KGHDR, CDR2 SFDVKD. Trimming took 4 bases from V and 9 from J, leaving 12 bases between them. There are 14 residues in the CDR3. The CDR3 nucleotides are TGTGCCACCAGTGAAAGTCAGGACAGTTCACCCCTCCACTTT. This codes for CATSESQDSSPLHF.

This clonotype was seen repeatedly, ten times or more. J is TRBJ2-5 and V is TRBV10-3; the D is unclear. Trimming removed 0 bases from V and 0 bases from J, with 5 bases in between. There are 14 residues in the CDR3. The germline gives CDR1 ENHRY, CDR2 SYGVKD. For the CDR3, the DNA is TGTGCCATCAGTGAGTCGGGGTACCAAGAGACCCAGTACTTC. Its protein product is CAISESGYQETQYF.

V and J are TRBV5-1 and TRBJ2-6, with unresolved D. This CDR3 has 16 residues. Germline V lookup: CDR1 SGHRS, CDR2 YFSETQ. V was trimmed by 4 bases and J by 0 bases, leaving 11 bases between them. The CDR3: CASSPRVISGANVLTF. The CDR3, as DNA: TGCGCCAGCAGCCCCCGGGTGATCTCTGGGGCCAACGTCCTGACTTTC. The variable domain in full, with the rest retrieved from reference TRBV5-1 and TRBJ2-6, is KAGVTQTPRYLIKTRGQQVTLSCSPISGHRSVSWYQQTPGQGLQFLFEYFSETQRNKGNFPGRFSGRQFSNSRSEMNVSTLELGDSALYLCASSPRVISGANVLTFGAGSRLTVL.

This clonotype was observed many times. The chain recombines TRBV7-2 with TRBJ2-3; D remains ambiguous. From germline, CDR1 is SGHTA and CDR2 FQGNSA. The CDR3 contains 14 residues. V lost 5 bases, J lost 5 bases, and 14 bases lay in between. CDR3 region: CASSRPPSKDTQYF. The CDR3 bases are TGTGCCAGCAGCCGCCCGCCGAGTAAAGATACGCAGTATTTT. The whole variable domain, remainder taken from reference TRBV7-2 and TRBJ2-3, is GAGVSQSPSNKVTEKGKDVELRCDPISGHTALYWYRQSLGQGLEFLIYFQGNSAPDKSGLPSDRFSAERTGGSVSTLTIQRTQQEDSAVYLCASSRPPSKDTQYFGPGTRLTVL.

This sequence joins TRBV20-1 and TRBJ2-7; tentative D call: TRBD2 (6 bases). This CDR3 is built from 13 residues. The V and J ends lost 5 bases and 4 bases respectively, with 15 bases between them. Per germline, CDR1 DFQATT and CDR2 SNEGSKA (reference sequence). The CDR3 nucleotides are TGCAGTGCTGGCGGGGCGGGGAGATACGAGCAGTACTTC. It encodes CSAGGAGRYEQYF.